A single TCR beta chain is shown here with its context. Its antigen remains unidentified. Here immunoSEQ multiplex PCR was the method, and the copy in TCRdb shows in-frame clones only, minus some. Among more than 65,000 clones listed, roughly four fifths were seen once. The sample comes from a study of OX40 agonist ivuxolimab in advanced cancers. As for the study in general: As their treatment, patients were administered ivuxolimab, an agonistic anti-OX40 (CD134) antibody. Mean age approximately 66 years, range about 23 to 79; roughly 80% male.

Overall study findings and caveats: CD4+ and CD8+ blood T cells expanded clonally by week 6 at 0.1 to 3.0 mg/kg. Expanded clones were, on average, more numerous among CD8+ T cells than CD4+.

Germline V gene sequence: CDR1 GTSNPN, CDR2 SVGIG (reference sequence). The CDR3 runs to 15 residues. V was clipped by 2 bases and J by 0 bases, with 13 bases between them. The rearrangement links TRBV30 to TRBJ1-2; D is uncertain. The origin of this receptor is an adult with an advanced solid tumor such as melanoma, head and neck, liver or kidney cancer. The sequences come from CD4+ or CD8+ T cells sorted from blood, collected in a trial of the OX40 agonist ivuxolimab. In nucleotides, the CDR3 is TGTGCCTGGAGTTCGTGGAGCCCCTCTAACTATGGCTACACCTTC. This sequence encodes CAWSSWSPSNYGYTF.